This T cell receptor beta chain was retrieved from a study of blood T cells in healthy people across ages. This clonotype was detected only a few times. Alongside a J-beta primer mix, a sample-barcoded 5' primer served in a second PCR lasting about 7 to 11 cycles. One entry per CDR3 protein, called by TCRdb with MiXCR from the 5' RACE reads. Here the sample spans about 780,000 distinct CDR3 sequences, approximately 67% being singletons. V trimming: 0 bases; J trimming: 11 bases; junction bases outside the gene matches: 3. Germline V gene sequence: CDR1 SEHNR, CDR2 FQNEAQ (reference sequence). The CDR3 totals 12 residues.

The V and J genes are TRBV7-9 and TRBJ2-5, with TRBD1 matching over 7 bases. Sequences were obtained from blood. The sequence was obtained from a man aged 25-45 years in good health. This chain's CDR3 is CASSLATGYQYF. CDR3 nucleotides: TGTGCCAGCAGCTTAGCGACAGGGTATCAGTACTTC.